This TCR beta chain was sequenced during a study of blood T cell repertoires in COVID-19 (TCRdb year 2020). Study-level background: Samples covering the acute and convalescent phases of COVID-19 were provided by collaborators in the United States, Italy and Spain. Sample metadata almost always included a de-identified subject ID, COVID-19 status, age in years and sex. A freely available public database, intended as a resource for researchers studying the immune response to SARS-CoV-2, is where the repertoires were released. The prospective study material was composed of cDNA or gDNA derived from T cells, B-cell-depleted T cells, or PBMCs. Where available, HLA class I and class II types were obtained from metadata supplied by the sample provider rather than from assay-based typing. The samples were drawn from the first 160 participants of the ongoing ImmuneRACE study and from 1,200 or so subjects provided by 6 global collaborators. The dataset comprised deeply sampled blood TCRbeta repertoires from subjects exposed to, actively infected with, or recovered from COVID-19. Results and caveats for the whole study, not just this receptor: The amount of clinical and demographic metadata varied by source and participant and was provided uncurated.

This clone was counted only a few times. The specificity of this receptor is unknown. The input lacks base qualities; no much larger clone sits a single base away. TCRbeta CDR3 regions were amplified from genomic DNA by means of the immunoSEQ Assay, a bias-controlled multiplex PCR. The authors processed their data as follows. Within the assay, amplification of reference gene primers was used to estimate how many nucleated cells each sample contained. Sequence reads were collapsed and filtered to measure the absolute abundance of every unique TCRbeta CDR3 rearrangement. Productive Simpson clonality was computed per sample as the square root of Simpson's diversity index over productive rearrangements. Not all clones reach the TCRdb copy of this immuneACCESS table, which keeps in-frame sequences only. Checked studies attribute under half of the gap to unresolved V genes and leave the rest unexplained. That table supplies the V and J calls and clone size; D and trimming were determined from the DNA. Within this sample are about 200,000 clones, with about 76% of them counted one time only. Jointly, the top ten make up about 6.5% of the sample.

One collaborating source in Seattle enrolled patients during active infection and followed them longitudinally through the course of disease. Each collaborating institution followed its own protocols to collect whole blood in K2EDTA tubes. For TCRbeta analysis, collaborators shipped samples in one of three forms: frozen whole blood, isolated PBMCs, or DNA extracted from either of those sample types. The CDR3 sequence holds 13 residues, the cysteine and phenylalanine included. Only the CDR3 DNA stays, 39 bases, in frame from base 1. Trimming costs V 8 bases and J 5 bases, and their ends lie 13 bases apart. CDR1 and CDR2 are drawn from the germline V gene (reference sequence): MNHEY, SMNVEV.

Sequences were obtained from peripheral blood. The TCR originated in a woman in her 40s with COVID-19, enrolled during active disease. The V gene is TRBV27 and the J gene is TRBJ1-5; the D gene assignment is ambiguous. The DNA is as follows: TGTGCCAGCTCTCATACAGCGGATCAGCCCCAGCATTTT. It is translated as CASSHTADQPQHF.